One and the same sample provided the 10 T cell receptor beta chains below, sequenced in a study of T-cell reconstitution after alpha-beta-depleted transplantation in children. A TCRbeta library incorporating unique molecular identifiers was prepared. A single record per CDR3 protein comes from TCRdb applying MiXCR to the PCR reads. The sample lists about 500,000 distinct CDR3 sequences; 11% were seen once. The specimen was PBMCs, mostly from graft donor cells, collected 180 days after TCRalphabeta/CD19-depleted stem cell transplant. The source of these receptors is a female patient between 2 and 15 years old who had a stem cell transplant for aplastic anemia, so the T cells may come from the graft donor.

The chain recombines TRBV7-7 with TRBJ2-3, with D tentatively TRBD1 (6 bases). CDR3 size: 14 residues. V was clipped by 4 bases and J by 2 bases, with 10 bases between them. CDR1 and CDR2 from the germline V gene are SSHAT and FNYEAQ (reference sequence). As DNA, the CDR3 is TGTGCCAGCAGCTCCGGACAGACCACAGATACGCAGTATTTT. Translating it yields CASSSGQTTDTQYF.

This clonotype was seen repeatedly, ten times or more. The gene calls are TRBV19 and TRBJ1-1, with 10 bases fitting TRBD1. Germline assignment: CDR1 LNHDA and CDR2 SQIVND (reference sequence). The CDR3 is 15 amino acids. After removal of 5 bases from V and 4 bases from J, the junction contained 7 bases not matched to a gene. CDR3 nucleotide sequence: TGTGCCAGTAGTCCATGGGACAGGGGTGCCACTGAAGCTTTCTTT. The encoded protein is CASSPWDRGATEAFF.

Only a few counts were recorded for this clonotype. The gene calls are TRBV4-3 and TRBJ2-3; D is unclear. The germline V gene encodes CDR1 LGHNA and CDR2 YSLEER. This CDR3 region has 14 residues. Trimming took off 0 bases at V and 2 bases at J, with 6 bases between the two ends. The CDR3 nucleotides read TGCGCCAGCAGCCAAGATACCTTCACAGATACGCAGTATTTT. Its protein is CASSQDTFTDTQYF.

CDR3 nucleotides: TGTGCCAGCAGTGGGGGGACTCGGCGCTACGAGCAGTACGTC. This gives the protein CASSGGTRRYEQYV. The chain uses TRBV6-2 or TRBV6-3 and TRBJ2-7; maybe TRBD2 (6 bases). The CDR3 has 14 amino acids. CDR1 is MNHEY, CDR2 SVGEGT, per germline. Trimming pared 5 bases from V and 3 bases from J, leaving 14 bases between.

This clonotype came up many times. The rearrangement links TRBV28 to TRBJ2-7; D perhaps matches TRBD2 (6 bases). The CDR3 has 16 residues. V shed 4 bases and J shed 5 bases, with 21 bases lying between them. Germline V gene lookup returns CDR1 MDHEN and CDR2 SYDVKM. CDR3 region: CASSWAGLTGVHEQYF. The CDR3 DNA is TGTGCCAGCAGTTGGGCGGGTTTGACGGGAGTACACGAGCAGTACTTC. Combining the CDR3 with reference TRBV28 and TRBJ2-7 gives the whole variable domain DVKVTQSSRYLVKRTGEKVFLECVQDMDHENMFWYRQDPGLGLRLIYFSYDVKMKEKGDIPEGYSVSREKKERFSLILESASTNQTSMYLCASSWAGLTGVHEQYFGPGTRLTVT.

To note about this clonotype: With a much larger clone just one base away, this may be a read error. The chain joins TRBV12-3 or TRBV12-4 to TRBJ2-5; D might be TRBD2 (5 bases). There are 15 residues in the CDR3. The CDR3 DNA sequence: TGTGCCAGCAGTTTGATGGTCGGGAACCAAGAGACCCATTACTTC. This encodes CASSLMVGNQETHYF.

Note on this clonotype: Relative to the germline gene, one junction end is altered; a read error may explain this. The chain uses TRBV20-1 and TRBJ2-3; the D gene could be TRBD1 or TRBD2 (5 bases each). This CDR3 region has 12 residues. Germline V CDR1 and CDR2: DFQATT, SNEGSKA (reference sequence). CDR3: CSASRGTHTQYF. The CDR3 DNA reads as TGCAGTGCTAGCCGGGGCACACATACGCAGTATTTT.

This clonotype was found a few times. This rearrangement joins TRBV7-9 to TRBJ1-1; D might be TRBD1 (6 bases). The germline V gene encodes CDR1 SEHNR and CDR2 FQNEAQ (reference sequence). V was shortened by 5 bases and J by 0 bases, with 13 bases between the two germline ends. The CDR3 runs 15 residues. The CDR3 loop reads CASSITGTVNTEAFF. The CDR3 coding sequence is TGTGCCAGCAGCATCACAGGGACGGTGAACACTGAAGCTTTCTTT.

In this sample, this clonotype turned up a few times. J is TRBJ2-1 and V is TRBV6-2 or TRBV6-3; the match to TRBD1 covers 10 bases. The CDR3 sequence is 16 residues long. The V gene's germline CDR1 is MNHEY and CDR2 SVGEGT. V was clipped by 6 bases and J by 7 bases; unmatched bases: 12. The CDR3 DNA follows: TGTGCCAGCAGGAATTCCGGGACAGGGGTTGCAAATGAGCAGTTCTTC. This translates into CASRNSGTGVANEQFF.

The chain joins TRBV28 to TRBJ2-5; D perhaps matches TRBD2 (7 bases). Germline V gene lookup returns CDR1 MDHEN and CDR2 SYDVKM. The CDR3 covers 16 residues. The germline V and J ends were trimmed by 7 bases and 2 bases, with 20 bases remaining between them. CDR3 in DNA: TGTGCCAGCACTATCTTCCAGCGGGGACAACAAGAGACCCAGTACTTC. This codes for CASTIFQRGQQETQYF.